These T cell receptor beta chains were read from a single sample in a study of cytomegalovirus exposure and HLA in healthy donors. Assay used: immunoSEQ multiplex PCR; TCRdb lists only in-frame clones, some missing. This sample has around 200,000 clones, with around 83% found just once. The sequenced sample was PBMCs. The source of these receptors is a girl aged 5-17 years in good health and CMV-seronegative. The CDR3 runs from the conserved cysteine through the conserved F or W. Each record gives: clone size, V gene, J gene, D gene, CDR3 protein, CDR3 DNA. A D gene is named only where the DNA matches it firmly. Not every row has a clone size; where given, it reads once, few, many or a size class.

>NA|TRBV15|TRBJ2-1|NA
CATSTGVSAEYNEQFF
TGTGCCACCAGCACAGGGGTCTCGGCGGAATACAATGAGCAGTTCTTC
>few|TRBV15|TRBJ1-1|TRBD1
CATSRGVTGGNTEAFF
TGTGCCACCAGCAGAGGGGTGACAGGGGGTAACACTGAAGCTTTCTTT
>NA|TRBV27|TRBJ1-1|TRBD1
CASTRQGTMNTEAFF
TGTGCCAGCACGAGACAGGGCACTATGAACACTGAAGCTTTCTTT
>NA|TRBV7-2|TRBJ2-1|TRBD2
CASAQGGGRNEQFF
TGTGCCAGCGCCCAGGGCGGGGGGAGGAATGAGCAGTTCTTC
>NA|TRBV6-5|TRBJ1-5|NA
CASSPQGAQPQHF
TGTGCCAGCAGTCCGCAGGGTGCTCAGCCCCAGCATTTT
>NA|TRBV6-6|TRBJ1-1|NA
CASRPVGGANTEAFF
TGTGCCAGCAGACCCGTTGGGGGCGCGAACACTGAAGCTTTCTTT
>NA|TRBV7-2|TRBJ1-1|TRBD1
CASSSGLQGYAQAFF
TGTGCCAGCAGCTCCGGGTTACAGGGGTACGCCCAAGCTTTCTTT
>NA|TRBV11-2|TRBJ2-7|NA
CASSQVSGGSFSSYEQYF
TGTGCCAGCAGCCAAGTTAGTGGGGGGTCATTCAGCTCCTACGAGCAGTACTTC
>NA|TRBV6-5|TRBJ1-2|NA
CASSYGARVREYGYTF
TGTGCCAGCAGTTACGGAGCCAGGGTGAGAGAGTATGGCTACACCTTC
>NA|TRBV6-5|TRBJ2-1|NA
CASSYSDSSYNEQFF
TGTGCCAGCAGTTACTCAGACAGCTCCTACAATGAGCAGTTCTTC
>NA|TRBV5-8|TRBJ1-4|NA
CASSLGIQGLREKLFF
TGTGCCAGCAGCTTGGGTATTCAGGGTCTACGAGAAAAACTGTTTTTT
>NA|TRBV4-3|TRBJ1-3|NA
CASSQARGDSGNTIYF
TGCGCCAGCAGCCAAGCCAGGGGAGACTCTGGAAACACCATATATTTT
>NA|TRBV2|TRBJ2-5|NA
CASREDSLQETQYF
TGTGCCAGCAGAGAGGACAGCCTCCAAGAGACCCAGTACTTC
>NA|TRBV9|TRBJ1-2|NA
CASSVDGRGKDYGYTF
TGTGCCAGCAGCGTAGACGGGAGAGGGAAGGACTATGGCTACACCTTC
>NA|TRBV7-3|TRBJ2-3|TRBD2
CASSLFGRREGHGGSTDTQYF
TGTGCCAGCAGCTTGTTTGGCCGGCGGGAGGGGCACGGGGGCTCCACAGATACGCAGTATTTT
>NA|TRBV5-1|TRBJ2-3|TRBD1
CASSFTGGIADTQYF
TGCGCCAGCAGCTTTACAGGGGGCATCGCAGATACGCAGTATTTT
>NA|TRBV5-1|TRBJ2-6|NA
CASSPIGHAGANVLTF
TGCGCCAGCAGCCCAATTGGACACGCTGGGGCCAACGTCCTGACTTTC
>NA|TRBV9|TRBJ2-1|NA
CASSVEGGAGWNEQFF
TGTGCCAGCAGCGTAGAGGGGGGGGCAGGCTGGAATGAGCAGTTCTTC
>many|TRBV6-1|TRBJ1-1|NA
CASTPTESTEAFF
TGTGCCAGCACCCCGACAGAGAGCACTGAAGCTTTCTTT
>NA|TRBV5-1|TRBJ2-3|NA
CASSLQSGRTDTQYF
TGCGCCAGCAGCTTGCAGTCAGGGCGCACAGATACGCAGTATTTT
>NA|TRBV9|TRBJ2-1|NA
CASSVGLTPSYNEQFF
TGTGCCAGCAGCGTAGGACTAACACCCTCCTACAATGAGCAGTTCTTC
>NA|TRBV2|TRBJ1-1|NA
CASSDFGGTTEAFF
TGTGCCAGCAGCGATTTTGGGGGGACCACTGAAGCTTTCTTT
>few|TRBV19|TRBJ2-7|TRBD1
CASSPTTTGFPEQYF
TGTGCCAGTAGTCCTACCACGACAGGGTTCCCCGAGCAGTACTTC
>NA|TRBV4-2|TRBJ2-1|NA
CASSQRNGGGSLYEQFF
TGTGCCAGCAGCCAAAGAAACGGGGGCGGGAGTCTCTATGAGCAGTTCTTC
>few|TRBV25-1|TRBJ2-4|NA
CASSATGGDIQYF
TGTGCCAGCAGTGCTACCGGCGGGGACATTCAGTACTTC
>once|TRBV5-1|TRBJ2-1|TRBD1
CASSAGGPNEQFF
TGCGCCAGCAGCGCAGGGGGCCCAAATGAGCAGTTCTTC
>once|TRBV7-7|TRBJ2-1|TRBD1
CASSSGGAYEQFF
TGTGCCAGCAGTTCAGGGGGCGCCTATGAGCAGTTCTTC
>once|TRBV19|TRBJ1-1|NA
CASITYGEAFF
TGTGCCAGTATTACCTACGGTGAAGCTTTCTTT
>NA|TRBV23-1|TRBJ2-7|NA
CASSALGQWSCEQYF
TGCGCCAGCAGCGCCCTTGGACAGTGGTCTTGCGAGCAGTACTTC
>NA|TRBV19|TRBJ1-5|NA
CASSMTQVQPQHF
TGTGCCAGTAGTATGACCCAGGTTCAGCCCCAGCATTTT
>once|TRBV7-7|TRBJ2-3|NA
CASSPGTGRGDTQYF
TGTGCTAGCAGCCCCGGGACCGGAAGGGGGGATACGCAGTATTTT
>NA|TRBV28|TRBJ2-1|TRBD1
CASSQLGQGANEQFF
TGTGCCAGCAGTCAACTGGGACAGGGGGCCAATGAGCAGTTCTTC
>NA|TRBV7-9|TRBJ2-7|TRBD1
CASSPRTGTYEQYF
TGTGCCAGCAGCCCACGGACAGGAACCTACGAGCAGTACTTC
>NA|TRBV15|TRBJ2-6|NA
CATSPDYNGANVLTF
TGTGCCACCAGCCCTGACTATAACGGGGCCAACGTCCTGACTTTC
>NA|TRBV5-8|TRBJ2-1|TRBD1
CASSAHRDRGGDEQFF
TGTGCCAGCAGCGCGCACCGGGACAGGGGGGGCGATGAGCAGTTCTTC
>NA|TRBV19|TRBJ2-1|NA
CASRGRGIYNEQFF
TGTGCCAGTAGGGGCAGGGGTATATACAATGAGCAGTTCTTC
>NA|TRBV5-1|TRBJ1-2|NA
CASSLGGGNGYTF
TGCGCCAGCAGCTTGGGCGGAGGGAATGGCTACACCTTC
>NA|TRBV28|TRBJ1-2|NA
CASSSPRVPGYTF
TGTGCCAGCAGTTCCCCCAGGGTGCCCGGCTACACCTTC
>NA|TRBV11-2|TRBJ2-5|TRBD1
CASSWDRGETQYF
TGTGCCAGCAGCTGGGACAGGGGAGAGACCCAGTACTTC
>NA|TRBV28|TRBJ2-3|NA
CASFEGTDTQYF
TGTGCCAGCTTCGAGGGAACAGATACGCAGTATTTT
>once|TRBV2|TRBJ2-7|TRBD1
CASGLTGSSYEQYF
TGTGCCAGCGGGCTGACAGGGTCCTCCTACGAGCAGTACTTC
>few|TRBV6-5|TRBJ1-3|NA
CASTRSGNTIYF
TGTGCCAGCACGAGGTCTGGAAACACCATATATTTT
>NA|TRBV5-1|TRBJ1-1|NA
CASSLGRGTDTEAFF
TGCGCCAGCAGCTTGGGACGAGGCACGGACACTGAAGCTTTCTTT
>NA|TRBV5-5|TRBJ1-2|NA
CASSFLPQEPGVGYTF
TGTGCCAGCAGCTTCTTGCCTCAGGAACCCGGGGTTGGCTACACCTTC
>NA|TRBV5-5|TRBJ1-5|NA
CASSLGPNQPQHF
TGTGCCAGCAGCTTGGGGCCCAATCAGCCCCAGCATTTT
>NA|TRBV2|TRBJ2-1|TRBD2
CASSEIAGGRSEQFF
TGTGCCAGCAGTGAGATAGCGGGGGGTCGGTCTGAGCAGTTCTTC